Detailed here is one TCR beta chain. Its matching antigen is unknown. The CDR3 carries no conserved terminal phenylalanine or tryptophan, so it likely arises from a read error. The limits of the CDR3 on the DNA are not certain, so only TCRdb's listed CDR3 is given. The sample comes from a study of tumor and adjacent non-tumor tissue in lung cancer. About the study: On average, productive TCRbeta reads reached some 4.4 million per sample.

Germline V gives CDR1 LGHNA, CDR2 YNFKEQ. The CDR3 spans 15 amino acids, including both terminal residues. This sample's RNA came from whole unsorted tissue. This non-tumor lung sample came from over 3 cm beyond the tumor edge. General study points: Tumor tissue had significantly higher TCR diversity than normal lung. Patients with more diverse tumor TCRs had worse survival.

A modified ARM-PCR protocol with three rounds of nested PCR amplified TCRbeta. TCRdb reanalysed the multiplex PCR reads using MiXCR and keeps one entry per CDR3 protein. The table has some 95,000 distinct CDR3 sequences, 75% to 85% seen once; the top ten hold less than 40%. The chain is built from TRBV4-2 and TRBJ2-5; the table's D gene call, TRBD2, was not cross checked with the DNA. The receptor comes from a man between 60 and 75 years old with small cell lung cancer. Sample: distant non-tumor lung tissue. CDR3 loop: CASSHAGLAQETQYL.